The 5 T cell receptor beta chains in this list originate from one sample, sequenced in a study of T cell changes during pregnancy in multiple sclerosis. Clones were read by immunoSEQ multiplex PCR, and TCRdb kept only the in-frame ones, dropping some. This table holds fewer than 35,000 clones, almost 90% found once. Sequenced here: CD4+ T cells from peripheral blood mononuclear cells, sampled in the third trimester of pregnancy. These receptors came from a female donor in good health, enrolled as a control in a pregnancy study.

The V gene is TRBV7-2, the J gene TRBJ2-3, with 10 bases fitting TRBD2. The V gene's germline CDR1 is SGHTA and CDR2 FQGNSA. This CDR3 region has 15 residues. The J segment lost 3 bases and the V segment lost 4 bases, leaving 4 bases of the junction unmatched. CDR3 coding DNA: TGTGCCAGCAGCTCCAGCGGGGGGGGAACAGATACGCAGTATTTT. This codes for CASSSSGGGTDTQYF.

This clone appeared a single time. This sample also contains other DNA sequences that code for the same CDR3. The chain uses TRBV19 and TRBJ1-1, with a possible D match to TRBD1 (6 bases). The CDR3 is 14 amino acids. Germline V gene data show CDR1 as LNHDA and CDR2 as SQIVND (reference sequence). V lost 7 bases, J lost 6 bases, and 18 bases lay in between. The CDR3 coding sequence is TGTGCCAGTACCTTGACAGGAGTGGTCGCTGAAGCTTTCTTT. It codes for CASTLTGVVAEAFF.

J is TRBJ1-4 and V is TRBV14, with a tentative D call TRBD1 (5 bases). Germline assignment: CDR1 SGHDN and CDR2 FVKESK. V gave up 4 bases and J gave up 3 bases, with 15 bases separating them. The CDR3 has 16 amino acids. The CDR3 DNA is TGTGCCAGCAGCCCGAGACGACAGCCAGCTAATGAAAAACTGTTTTTT. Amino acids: CASSPRRQPANEKLFF.

CDR3 amino acids: CASSHRREGYGGYTF. The CDR3 DNA follows: TGTGCCAGCAGCCACCGCAGGGAGGGATATGGTGGCTACACCTTC. The J gene is TRBJ1-2, the V gene TRBV14, with D possibly TRBD1 on 5 matching bases. The CDR3 is made up of 15 amino acids. Germline V gene lookup returns CDR1 SGHDN and CDR2 FVKESK. V lost 3 bases and J 7 bases, leaving 18 bases between the germline ends.

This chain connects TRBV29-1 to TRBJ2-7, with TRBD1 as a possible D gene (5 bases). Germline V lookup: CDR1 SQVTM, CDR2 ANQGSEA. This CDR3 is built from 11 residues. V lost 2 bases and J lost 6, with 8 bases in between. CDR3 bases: TGCAGCGTTGAATCAGGGTCCGAGCAGTACTTC. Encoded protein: CSVESGSEQYF.